A selection of T cell receptor beta chains follows, all from one sample in a study of blood T cell repertoires in COVID-19. Generated by immunoSEQ multiplex PCR, the TCRdb table keeps only in-frame clones and is missing some. The sample includes 220,000 or so clones, around 82% of them seen just once. The sample taken for sequencing was peripheral blood. The receptors come from a woman in her thirties who had recovered from COVID-19. The CDR3 runs from the conserved cysteine through the conserved F or W. The D gene is left open where the match is weak. Clone size is given for some rows only: seen once, a few or many times, or a class if the clone is expanded.

TRBJ2-7	TRBD2	TRBV4-1	NA	CASSQDTSGSYEQYF	TGCGCCAGCAGCCAAGATACTAGCGGGTCCTACGAGCAGTACTTC
TRBJ2-7	TRBD1	TRBV5-1	few	CASSSQGQVYEQYF	TGCGCCAGCAGCAGCCAGGGACAGGTCTACGAGCAGTACTTC
TRBJ2-4	TRBD2	TRBV7-2	NA	CASSLAGSGSDQYF	TGTGCCAGCAGCTTAGCGGGTAGCGGGAGTGATCAGTACTTC
TRBJ2-3	NA	TRBV5-1	NA	CASSQDLKPTDTQYF	TGCGCCAGCAGCCAAGATTTGAAGCCTACAGATACGCAGTATTTT
TRBJ2-7	TRBD1	TRBV27	NA	CASRGTGAKQYF	TGTGCCAGCAGGGGGACAGGGGCCAAGCAGTACTTC
TRBJ2-1	TRBD2	TRBV2	NA	CASSEPGLADYNEQFF	TGTGCCAGCAGTGAGCCGGGACTAGCGGATTACAATGAGCAGTTCTTC
TRBJ1-1	NA	TRBV7-3	NA	CASSLMEGTEAFF	TGTGCCAGCAGCTTAATGGAGGGTACTGAAGCTTTCTTT
TRBJ1-2	NA	TRBV30	NA	CAWSAARGYTF	TGTGCCTGGAGTGCCGCGAGGGGCTACACCTTC
TRBJ1-3	NA	TRBV5-1	NA	CASSSDGLSGNTIYF	TGCGCCAGCAGCTCGGACGGACTCTCTGGAAACACCATATATTTT
TRBJ1-6	NA	TRBV5-4	NA	CASSFGRRSYNSPLHF	TGTGCCAGCAGCTTTGGAAGGAGGTCCTATAATTCACCCCTCCACTTT
TRBJ1-3	TRBD1	TRBV28	NA	CASSHRGLGNTIYF	TGTGCCAGCAGTCACAGGGGGCTTGGAAACACCATATATTTT
TRBJ1-4	NA	TRBV6-5	NA	CASRETGRFNEKLFF	TGTGCCAGCAGGGAGACAGGCCGCTTTAATGAAAAACTGTTTTTT
TRBJ2-1	TRBD2	TRBV3-1/TRBV3-2	NA	CASSQDPVAGAEQFF	TGTGCCAGCAGCCAAGATCCGGTAGCGGGCGCTGAGCAGTTCTTC
TRBJ1-2	TRBD1	TRBV6-4	once	CASSQGAGGYYGYTF	TGTGCCAGCAGCCAAGGGGCAGGGGGCTATTATGGCTACACCTTC
TRBJ2-7	NA	TRBV10-2	NA	CASSELGFRGTPAYEQYF	TGCGCCAGCAGTGAGTTAGGGTTCCGCGGGACGCCGGCCTACGAGCAGTACTTC
TRBJ1-2	NA	TRBV6-1	NA	CASSERGRTGGYTF	TGTGCCAGCAGTGAACGCGGCCGGACGGGGGGCTACACCTTC
TRBJ1-2	TRBD1	TRBV6-5	NA	CASNPVPGQGARTF	TGTGCCAGCAACCCAGTCCCGGGACAGGGGGCAAGGACCTTC
TRBJ1-1	NA	TRBV11-2	NA	CASSFRRNTEAFF	TGTGCCAGCAGCTTTAGGAGGAACACTGAAGCTTTCTTT
TRBJ1-2	TRBD1	TRBV18	NA	CASSLDRDYGYTF	TGTGCCAGCTCACTGGACAGGGACTATGGCTACACCTTC